The sequence of this T cell receptor (beta chain) was determined in a study of blood T cell repertoires in COVID-19. Study at large: Nucleic acid was either cDNA or gDNA, and it came from T cells, B-cell-depleted T cells, or PBMCs.

This CDR3 contains 15 residues. Trimming at V came to 0 bases and at J to 3 bases, leaving 1 base not matched to a gene. Germline V gene data show CDR1 as SGHVS and CDR2 as FQNEAQ. Assay used: immunoSEQ multiplex PCR; TCRdb lists only in-frame clones, some missing. The table includes 430,000 or so clones, 85% to 90% detected once. The receptor was isolated from a man between 18 and 35 years old with COVID-19, enrolled during active disease. The rearrangement uses TRBV7-8 and TRBJ1-1; TRBD1 aligns across 10 bases. Sequenced material: peripheral blood. The CDR3 loop reads CASSLATGGYTEAFF. The CDR3 bases are TGTGCCAGCAGCTTAGCGACAGGGGGCTACACTGAAGCTTTCTTT.